A selection of T cell receptor beta chains follows, all from one sample in a study of T cell responses to AZD1222 COVID-19 vaccine. Sequencing was performed with immunoSEQ multiplex PCR; in TCRdb, only in-frame clones are kept and a portion is missing. This sample has just under 55,000 clones, with about 85% found just once. The material sequenced was peripheral blood, taken on day 0 of AZD1222 vaccination. All receptors come from an adult in good health. CDR3s include the opening cysteine and the closing phenylalanine or tryptophan. Each record gives: clone size, D gene, V gene, J gene, CDR3 DNA, CDR3 protein. The D gene is left open where the match is weak. Some rows have no size entry. The others give once, few or many, or a class for an expanded clone.

clone size: .; D gene: TRBD1; V gene: TRBV6-5; J gene: TRBJ2-1; CDR3 DNA: TGTGCCAGCACTACGACAGGGGGCTCCTACAATGAGCAGTTCTTC; CDR3 protein: CASTTTGGSYNEQFF
clone size: once; D gene: .; V gene: TRBV29-1; J gene: TRBJ1-1; CDR3 DNA: TGCAGCGGAGCCCAGGGCCACAGGAACACTGAAGCTTTCTTT; CDR3 protein: CSGAQGHRNTEAFF
clone size: .; D gene: TRBD2; V gene: TRBV29-1; J gene: TRBJ2-7; CDR3 DNA: TGCAGCGTAGCTAGCGGGGGACTCTACGAGCAGTACTTC; CDR3 protein: CSVASGGLYEQYF
clone size: .; D gene: TRBD1; V gene: TRBV6-5; J gene: TRBJ1-3; CDR3 DNA: TGTGCCAGCAGCTACCCGGGGACAGGGTTTGGAAACACCATATATTTT; CDR3 protein: CASSYPGTGFGNTIYF
clone size: .; D gene: .; V gene: TRBV7-8; J gene: TRBJ2-3; CDR3 DNA: TGTGCCAGCAGCTTCATGGGGGCGAGCACAGATACGCAGTATTTT; CDR3 protein: CASSFMGASTDTQYF
clone size: .; D gene: TRBD1; V gene: TRBV27; J gene: TRBJ1-1; CDR3 DNA: TGTGCCAGCAGTATCCGGACAGGGTCGCTTGAAGCTTTCTTT; CDR3 protein: CASSIRTGSLEAFF
clone size: .; D gene: .; V gene: TRBV4-3; J gene: TRBJ1-4; CDR3 DNA: TGCGCCAGCAGCCTGAGGAGAGAGGCAACTAATGAAAAACTGTTTTTT; CDR3 protein: CASSLRREATNEKLFF
clone size: .; D gene: .; V gene: TRBV12-3/TRBV12-4; J gene: TRBJ1-1; CDR3 DNA: TGTGCCAGCAGTTTGACTCTGAACACTGAAGCTTTCTTT; CDR3 protein: CASSLTLNTEAFF
clone size: .; D gene: .; V gene: TRBV2; J gene: TRBJ2-7; CDR3 DNA: TGTGCCAGCGCCCGTCAAACTCCCGGGCGATTCTACGAGCAGTACTTC; CDR3 protein: CASARQTPGRFYEQYF
clone size: once; D gene: .; V gene: TRBV5-1; J gene: TRBJ2-3; CDR3 DNA: TGCGCCAGCAGCGTAGAGGGGGGAGATACGCAGTATTTT; CDR3 protein: CASSVEGGDTQYF
clone size: .; D gene: TRBD1; V gene: TRBV7-9; J gene: TRBJ2-5; CDR3 DNA: TGTGCCAGCAGCTCCTGGGACAGGGATGGGAGAGAGACCCAGTACTTC; CDR3 protein: CASSSWDRDGRETQYF
clone size: .; D gene: .; V gene: TRBV7-2; J gene: TRBJ1-4; CDR3 DNA: TGTGCCAGCAGCTTAAGCCCCAGCTCAACTAATGAAAAACTGTTTTTT; CDR3 protein: CASSLSPSSTNEKLFF
clone size: .; D gene: .; V gene: TRBV19; J gene: TRBJ2-1; CDR3 DNA: TGTGCCAGTAGTATGTGGGGGGCGCGGAATGAGCAGTTCTTC; CDR3 protein: CASSMWGARNEQFF
clone size: .; D gene: .; V gene: TRBV7-2; J gene: TRBJ2-1; CDR3 DNA: TGTGCCAGCAGCACCCGCAGACAGTCCAATGAGCAGTTCTTC; CDR3 protein: CASSTRRQSNEQFF
clone size: .; D gene: .; V gene: TRBV3-1/TRBV3-2; J gene: TRBJ2-5; CDR3 DNA: TGTGCCAGCAGCCTATTCGGGAGCCAAGAGACCCAGTACTTC; CDR3 protein: CASSLFGSQETQYF
clone size: .; D gene: .; V gene: TRBV18; J gene: TRBJ1-1; CDR3 DNA: TGTGCCAGCTCGGCCGGGACACTGAACACTGAAGCTTTCTTT; CDR3 protein: CASSAGTLNTEAFF
clone size: .; D gene: .; V gene: TRBV9; J gene: TRBJ2-7; CDR3 DNA: TGTGCCAGCAGCGTAGGAGGGGTGGATGGGAACGAGCAGTACTTC; CDR3 protein: CASSVGGVDGNEQYF
clone size: .; D gene: TRBD2; V gene: TRBV7-9; J gene: TRBJ2-5; CDR3 DNA: TGTGCCAGCAGCCCCGGAGGGTCTAGCGGGGGTACCCAAGAGACCCAGTACTTC; CDR3 protein: CASSPGGSSGGTQETQYF
clone size: .; D gene: .; V gene: TRBV4-3; J gene: TRBJ1-5; CDR3 DNA: TGCGCCAGCAGCCAGACTAGCAATCAGCCCCAGCATTTT; CDR3 protein: CASSQTSNQPQHF
clone size: .; D gene: .; V gene: TRBV3-1/TRBV3-2; J gene: TRBJ2-7; CDR3 DNA: TGTGCCAGCAGCGAAGCAGAGCCCTGGGACGAGCAGTACTTC; CDR3 protein: CASSEAEPWDEQYF
clone size: .; D gene: .; V gene: TRBV7-2; J gene: TRBJ1-6; CDR3 DNA: TGTGCCAGCAGCTTAGAACAAGTTAATTCACCCCTCCACTTT; CDR3 protein: CASSLEQVNSPLHF
clone size: .; D gene: TRBD1; V gene: TRBV30; J gene: TRBJ1-1; CDR3 DNA: TGTGCCTGGGATCCGGGACAGGGTAACACTGAAGCTTTCTTT; CDR3 protein: CAWDPGQGNTEAFF
clone size: few; D gene: .; V gene: TRBV27; J gene: TRBJ2-7; CDR3 DNA: TGTGCCAGCAGTTCCTACGGGGCCTTCTCCTACGAGCAGTACTTC; CDR3 protein: CASSSYGAFSYEQYF
clone size: .; D gene: .; V gene: TRBV19; J gene: TRBJ1-4; CDR3 DNA: TGTGCCAGTAGTCCCTACATTGCAACTAATGAAAAACTGTTTTTT; CDR3 protein: CASSPYIATNEKLFF
clone size: once; D gene: .; V gene: TRBV2; J gene: TRBJ1-6; CDR3 DNA: TGTGCCAGCAGTGAAGAGGCCAGGGGCAATTCACCCCTCCACTTT; CDR3 protein: CASSEEARGNSPLHF
clone size: .; D gene: TRBD2; V gene: TRBV28; J gene: TRBJ2-1; CDR3 DNA: TGTGCCAGCAGGCCACCGACGGGGAGGGAGTTCTTC; CDR3 protein: CASRPPTGREFF
clone size: once; D gene: TRBD1; V gene: TRBV5-4; J gene: TRBJ1-4; CDR3 DNA: TGTGCCAGCAGAAGAGGGGGCGCCGGAACTAATGAAAAACTGTTTTTT; CDR3 protein: CASRRGGAGTNEKLFF
clone size: .; D gene: TRBD1; V gene: TRBV3-1/TRBV3-2; J gene: TRBJ2-2; CDR3 DNA: TGTGCCAGCAGCCACATCGGGACAGGGGGGACCGGGGAGCTGTTTTTT; CDR3 protein: CASSHIGTGGTGELFF